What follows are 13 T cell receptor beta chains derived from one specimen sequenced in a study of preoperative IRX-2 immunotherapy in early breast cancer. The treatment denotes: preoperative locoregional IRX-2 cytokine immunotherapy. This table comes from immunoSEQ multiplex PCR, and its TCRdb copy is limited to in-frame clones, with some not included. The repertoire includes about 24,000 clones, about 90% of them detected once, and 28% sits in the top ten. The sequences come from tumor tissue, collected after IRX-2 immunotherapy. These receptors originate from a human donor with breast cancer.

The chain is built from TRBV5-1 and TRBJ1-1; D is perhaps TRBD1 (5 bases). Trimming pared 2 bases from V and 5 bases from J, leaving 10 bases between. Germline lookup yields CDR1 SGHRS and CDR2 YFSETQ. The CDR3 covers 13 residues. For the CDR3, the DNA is TGCGCCAGCAGCTTCGAGGGACGGACTGAAGCTTTCTTT. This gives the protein CASSFEGRTEAFF.

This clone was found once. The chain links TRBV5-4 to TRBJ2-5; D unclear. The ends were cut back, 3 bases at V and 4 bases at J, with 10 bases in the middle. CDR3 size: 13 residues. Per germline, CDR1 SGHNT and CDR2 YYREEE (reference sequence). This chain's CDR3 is CASSSKDGETQYF. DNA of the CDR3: TGTGCCAGCAGCTCGAAGGACGGAGAGACCCAGTACTTC.

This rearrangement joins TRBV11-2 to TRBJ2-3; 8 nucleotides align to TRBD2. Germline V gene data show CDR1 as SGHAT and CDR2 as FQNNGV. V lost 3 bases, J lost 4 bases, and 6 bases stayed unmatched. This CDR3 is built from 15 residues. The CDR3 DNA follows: TGTGCCAGCAGCTTTACGGGGGGGATGGCAGATACGCAGTATTTT. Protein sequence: CASSFTGGMADTQYF.

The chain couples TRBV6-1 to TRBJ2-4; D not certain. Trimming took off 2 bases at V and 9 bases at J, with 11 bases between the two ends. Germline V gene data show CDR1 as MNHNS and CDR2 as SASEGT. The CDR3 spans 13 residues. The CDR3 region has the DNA TGTGCCAGCAGTGAATCAGGATTGGGCATTCAGTACTTC. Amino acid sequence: CASSESGLGIQYF.

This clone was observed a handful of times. This CDR3 is CASSHDRVYGYTF. DNA of the CDR3: TGTGCCAGCAGCCACGACAGGGTCTATGGCTACACCTTC. The chain has TRBV6-5 and TRBJ1-2, with 7 bases fitting TRBD1. CDR3 length: 13 residues. The trim removed 6 bases at V and 4 bases at J, leaving 5 bases unmatched. The germline V gene encodes CDR1 MNHEY and CDR2 SVGAGI.

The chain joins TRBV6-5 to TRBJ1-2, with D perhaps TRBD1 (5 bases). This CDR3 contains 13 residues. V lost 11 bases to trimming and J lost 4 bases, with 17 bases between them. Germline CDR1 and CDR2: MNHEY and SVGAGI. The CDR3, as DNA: TGTGCCTCAAGACCCGGGGGTTCCTATGGCTACACCTTC. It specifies CASRPGGSYGYTF.

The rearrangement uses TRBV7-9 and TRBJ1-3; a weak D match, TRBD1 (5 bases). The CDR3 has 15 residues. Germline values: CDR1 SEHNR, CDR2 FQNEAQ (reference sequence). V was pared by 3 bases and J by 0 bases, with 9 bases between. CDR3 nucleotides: TGTGCCAGCAGCTTGCGGGGGAGCTCTGGAAACACCATATATTTT. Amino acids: CASSLRGSSGNTIYF.

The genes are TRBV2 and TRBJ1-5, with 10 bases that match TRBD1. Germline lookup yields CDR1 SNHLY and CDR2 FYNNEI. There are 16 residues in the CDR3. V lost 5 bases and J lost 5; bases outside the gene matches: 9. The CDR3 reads CASSLFGQGVDQPQHF. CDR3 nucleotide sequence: TGTGCCAGCAGTTTATTCGGACAGGGGGTCGATCAGCCCCAGCATTTT.

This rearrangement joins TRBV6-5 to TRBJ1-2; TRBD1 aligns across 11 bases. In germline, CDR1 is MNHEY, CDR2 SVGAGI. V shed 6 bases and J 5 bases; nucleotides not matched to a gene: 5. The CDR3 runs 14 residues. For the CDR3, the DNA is TGTGCCAGCAGGGGGACAGGGGGTATATATGGCTACACCTTC. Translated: CASRGTGGIYGYTF.

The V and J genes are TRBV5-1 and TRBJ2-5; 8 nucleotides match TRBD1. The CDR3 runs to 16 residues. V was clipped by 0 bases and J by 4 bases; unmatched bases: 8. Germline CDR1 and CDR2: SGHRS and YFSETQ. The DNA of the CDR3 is TGCGCCAGCAGCTTGGTTGGGGCAGGGGGCTCAGAGACCCAGTACTTC. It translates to CASSLVGAGGSETQYF. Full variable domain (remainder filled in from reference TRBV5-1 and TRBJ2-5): KAGVTQTPRYLIKTRGQQVTLSCSPISGHRSVSWYQQTPGQGLQFLFEYFSETQRNKGNFPGRFSGRQFSNSRSEMNVSTLELGDSALYLCASSLVGAGGSETQYFGPGTRLLVL.

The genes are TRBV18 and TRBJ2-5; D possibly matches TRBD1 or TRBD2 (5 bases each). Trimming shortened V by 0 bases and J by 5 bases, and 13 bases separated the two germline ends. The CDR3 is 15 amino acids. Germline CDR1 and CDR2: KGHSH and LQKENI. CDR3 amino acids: CASSPPMAGDETQYF. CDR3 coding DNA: TGTGCCAGCTCACCACCGATGGCCGGGGACGAGACCCAGTACTTC.

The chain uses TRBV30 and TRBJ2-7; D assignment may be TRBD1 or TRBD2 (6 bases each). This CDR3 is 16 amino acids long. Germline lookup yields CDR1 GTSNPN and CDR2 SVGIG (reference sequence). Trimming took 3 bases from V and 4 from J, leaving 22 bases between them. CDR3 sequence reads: CAWSVLGGGGRYEQYF. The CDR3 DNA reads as TGTGCCTGGAGCGTGCTAGGAGGAGGGGGACGTTACGAGCAGTACTTC.

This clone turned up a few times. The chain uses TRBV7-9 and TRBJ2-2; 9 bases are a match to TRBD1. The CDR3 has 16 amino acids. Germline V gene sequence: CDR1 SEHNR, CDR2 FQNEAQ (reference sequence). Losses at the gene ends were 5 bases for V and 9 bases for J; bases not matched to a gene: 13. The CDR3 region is CASSMTPGQGKRELFF. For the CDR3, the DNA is TGTGCCAGCAGCATGACCCCCGGACAGGGGAAACGGGAGCTGTTTTTT.